This T cell receptor (beta chain) was obtained from a study of T cells in Graves' hyperthyroidism and ophthalmopathy. A word on this clonotype: Its antigen is not identified.

Graves' hyperthyroidism qualified as stable when ophthalmopathy did not progress within 18 months. Points from the study as a whole: Among thyroid clonotypes expanded above 0.001, most also appeared in blood. Patients with ophthalmopathy were separated from those with stable hyperthyroidism by a 13 V-J model.

V was pared by 3 bases and J by 5 bases, with 13 bases between. Germline V gives CDR1 LGHDT, CDR2 YNNKEL (reference sequence). The CDR3 has 15 amino acids. RNA transcripts gave rise to amplified TCR beta CDR3 regions. Carried out on the TCR CDR3, a first-round RT-PCR used the HTBI primer set. TCRdb fed the multiplex PCR reads into MiXCR, producing one record per CDR3 protein. The table includes fewer than 900,000 distinct CDR3 sequences, approximately 16% detected once. Sequencing was performed on blood. J is TRBJ1-4 and V is TRBV3-1; the D gene is possibly TRBD1 (6 bases). This sequence originates from a man between 18 and 35 years old with Graves' hyperthyroidism. DNA for the CDR3: TGTGCCAGCAGCCAGCTCGGGACAAGAAATGAAAAACTGTTTTTT. Translation: CASSQLGTRNEKLFF.